The 16 T cell receptor beta chains below all came from one sample that was sequenced in a study of T cell responses to AZD1222 COVID-19 vaccine (dated by TCRdb to 2020 to 2023). The time point label on this specimen signifies: about 28 days (+/-7) after the second vaccine dose. Receptors were amplified or captured by the immunoSEQ multiplex PCR assay. This is the immuneACCESS table as TCRdb keeps it, with only in-frame sequences that have V and J called. A part of the clones is gone; compared with another copy, unresolved V genes explain less than half, and the rest is unexplained. The sample contains nearly 110,000 clones, 90% of them found a single time. Approximately 8.2% of the sample is taken by the ten largest. The sample in question was peripheral blood, obtained 28 days after the second AZD1222 dose. Receptors originate from an adult who received the AZD1222 COVID-19 vaccine.

The V and J genes are TRBV3-1 (or the pseudogene TRBV3-2) and TRBJ1-6; D is unclear. CDR3 length: 19 residues. Germline V gene lookup returns CDR1 LGHDT and CDR2 YNNKEL (reference sequence). V shed 0 bases and J shed 2 bases, with 17 bases lying between them. CDR3 residues: CASSQELLEGRPYNSPLHF. For the CDR3, the DNA is TGTGCCAGCAGCCAAGAATTGTTAGAAGGGAGGCCCTATAATTCACCCCTCCACTTT.

The rearrangement joins TRBV7-2 to TRBJ2-5; D may be TRBD1 (6 bases). This CDR3 contains 17 residues. Germline V gene sequence: CDR1 SGHTA, CDR2 FQGNSA. V lost 2 bases to trimming and J lost 1 base, with 17 bases between them. The CDR3 loop is CASSLQSRTDIQETQYF. CDR3 coding DNA: TGTGCCAGCAGCTTACAAAGCAGGACAGATATCCAAGAGACCCAGTACTTC.

The chain uses TRBV29-1 and TRBJ2-7; tentative D call: TRBD2 (6 bases). Germline V gives CDR1 SQVTM, CDR2 ANQGSEA. This CDR3 is built from 12 residues. Trimming left V 7 bases short and J 7 bases short, with 17 bases between. The chain's CDR3 is CSDLELRGEQYF. As DNA, the CDR3 is TGCAGCGATCTTGAACTCCGGGGGGAGCAGTACTTC.

The V and J genes are TRBV6-4 and TRBJ2-1; 13 bases line up with TRBD2. CDR1 is MRHNA and CDR2 is SNTAGT in the germline V gene. The CDR3 has 15 residues. V lost 6 bases, J lost 9 bases, and 8 bases stayed unmatched. The CDR3 region is CASSPTSGGGVEQFF. CDR3 bases: TGTGCCAGCAGCCCTACTAGCGGGGGGGGTGTTGAGCAGTTCTTC.

V gene TRBV7-2 combines with J gene TRBJ1-3; 8 bases line up with TRBD1. Losses at the gene ends were 3 bases for V and 3 bases for J; bases not matched to a gene: 7. This CDR3 is built from 16 residues. Germline V gene lookup returns CDR1 SGHTA and CDR2 FQGNSA. The CDR3 nucleotides read TGTGCCAGCAGCTTGGGGGCAGGGGGCTTTGGAAACACCATATATTTT. This encodes CASSLGAGGFGNTIYF.

V and J are TRBV7-9 and TRBJ1-5; no firm D call. Trimming shortened V by 0 bases and J by 2 bases, and 8 bases separated the two germline ends. CDR3 length: 15 residues. Germline lookup yields CDR1 SEHNR and CDR2 FQNEAQ (reference sequence). DNA for the CDR3: TGTGCCAGCAGCTTAGCGGGTGTTGGCAATCAGCCCCAGCATTTT. Translated: CASSLAGVGNQPQHF.

The genes are TRBV13 and TRBJ1-6; 8 bases agree with TRBD1. Per the germline V gene, CDR1 is PRHDT and CDR2 is FYEKMQ (reference sequence). The CDR3 contains 17 residues. V was clipped by 3 bases and J by 2 bases; unmatched bases: 6. DNA of the CDR3: TGTGCCAGCAGCTTCACTCAGGGGGCCACCTATAATTCACCCCTCCACTTT. Protein sequence: CASSFTQGATYNSPLHF.

The CDR3 region has the DNA TGTGCCAGCAGCCGGGACAGGGATGAAAAACTGTTTTTT. The encoded protein is CASSRDRDEKLFF. This rearrangement joins TRBV6-5 to TRBJ1-4; 9 positions agree with TRBD1. Losses at the gene ends were 6 bases for V and 6 bases for J; bases not matched to a gene: 2. The CDR3 consists of 13 residues. CDR1 is MNHEY, CDR2 SVGAGI, per germline.

The genes are TRBV7-8 and TRBJ2-7; the D gene is possibly TRBD2 (6 bases). There are 15 residues in the CDR3. CDR1 is SGHVS, CDR2 FQNEAQ, per germline. The V and J ends lost 7 bases and 0 bases respectively, with 16 bases between them. The CDR3 DNA is TGTGCCAGCACCACCCCTAGCGCCCACTCCTACGAGCAGTACTTC. It specifies CASTTPSAHSYEQYF.

The rearrangement joins TRBV7-2 to TRBJ1-6; D might be TRBD1 (5 bases). There are 12 residues in the CDR3. CDR1 SGHTA and CDR2 FQGNSA come from the germline V gene. V was pared by 4 bases and J by 11 bases, with 9 bases between. The CDR3 DNA is TGTGCCAGCAGCTCCGACAGTGCACCCCTCCACTTT. Translated: CASSSDSAPLHF.

This clone was detected once. This chain links TRBV9 with TRBJ2-7, with D possibly matching TRBD1 (6 bases). Germline-derived CDR1 and CDR2 are SGDLS and YYNGEE. The V end was cut by 3 bases, the J end by 4 bases, with 11 bases between. This CDR3 has 13 amino acids. The CDR3 loop reads CASSALGAYEQYF. The CDR3 DNA sequence: TGTGCCAGCAGCGCCCTGGGGGCTTACGAGCAGTACTTC. The whole variable domain, remainder taken from reference TRBV9 and TRBJ2-7, is DSGVTQTPKHLITATGQRVTLRCSPRSGDLSVYWYQQSLDQGLQFLIQYYNGEERAKGNILERFSAQQFPDLHSELNLSSLELGDSALYFCASSALGAYEQYFGPGTRLTVT.

This clone is a singleton in its sample. The chain is built from TRBV4-3 and TRBJ1-2; D unclear. The CDR3 runs 15 residues. CDR1 and CDR2 from the germline V gene are LGHNA and YSLEER. The V gene lost 0 bases and the J gene lost 4 bases, with 12 bases spanning the gap. The CDR3 sequence is CASSQDLTAGYGYTF. The CDR3 DNA is TGCGCCAGCAGCCAAGACCTAACCGCGGGCTATGGCTACACCTTC.

The V and J genes are TRBV5-1 and TRBJ1-5; 9 bases are a match to TRBD1. The CDR3 totals 15 residues. With V trimmed by 3 bases and J by 4 bases, 5 bases remained unmatched. From germline, CDR1 is SGHRS and CDR2 YFSETQ. For the CDR3, the DNA is TGCGCCAGCAGCTCCGGGACAGGGCGTAATCAGCCCCAGCATTTT. Translating it yields CASSSGTGRNQPQHF.

This chain uses TRBV6-5 with TRBJ2-3; D might be TRBD1 or TRBD2, each matching 6 bases. CDR3 size: 14 residues. V lost 6 bases, J lost 4 bases, and 14 bases lay in between. Germline-derived CDR1 and CDR2 are MNHEY and SVGAGI. The CDR3 DNA follows: TGTGCCAGCAGCAGGGGCGGGAAGGCAGATACGCAGTATTTT. This translates into CASSRGGKADTQYF.

As regards this clone: One end of the junction does not line up with germline, which may come from a read error. This chain connects TRBV6-2 or TRBV6-3 to TRBJ1-6; D ambiguous. This CDR3 spans 13 amino acids. Per the germline V gene, CDR1 is MNHEY and CDR2 is SVGEGT. The CDR3 region is CATSGSNNSPLHF. The CDR3 region has the DNA TGTGCCACCAGCGGCTCCAATAATTCACCCCTCCACTTT.

This chain connects TRBV6-5 to TRBJ1-3, with TRBD1 matching 9 bases. Germline V gene data show CDR1 as MNHEY and CDR2 as SVGAGI. The CDR3 is 14 residues long. Trimming removed 6 bases from V and 2 bases from J; junction bases left unmatched: 2. CDR3 nucleotide sequence: TGTGCCAGCAGCAGGGACAGGGCTGGAAACACCATATATTTT. It encodes CASSRDRAGNTIYF.